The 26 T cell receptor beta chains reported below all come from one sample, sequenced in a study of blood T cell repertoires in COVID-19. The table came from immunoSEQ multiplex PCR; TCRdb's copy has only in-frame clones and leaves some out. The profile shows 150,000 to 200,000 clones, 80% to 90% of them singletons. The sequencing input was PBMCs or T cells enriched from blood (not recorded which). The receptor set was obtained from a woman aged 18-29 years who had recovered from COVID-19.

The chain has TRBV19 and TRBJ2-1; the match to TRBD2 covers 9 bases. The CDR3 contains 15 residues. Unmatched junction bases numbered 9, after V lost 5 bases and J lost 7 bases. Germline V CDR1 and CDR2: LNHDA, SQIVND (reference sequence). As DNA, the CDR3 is TGTGCCAGTAGTCCCGCTCTAGCGGGGATGAATGAGCAGTTCTTC. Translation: CASSPALAGMNEQFF.

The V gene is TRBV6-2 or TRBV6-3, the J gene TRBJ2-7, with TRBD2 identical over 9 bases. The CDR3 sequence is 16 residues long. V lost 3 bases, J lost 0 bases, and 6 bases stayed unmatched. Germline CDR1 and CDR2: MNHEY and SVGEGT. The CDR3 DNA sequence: TGTGCCAGCAGTTATGGGTTAGCGGGAGACTCCTACGAGCAGTACTTC. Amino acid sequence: CASSYGLAGDSYEQYF.

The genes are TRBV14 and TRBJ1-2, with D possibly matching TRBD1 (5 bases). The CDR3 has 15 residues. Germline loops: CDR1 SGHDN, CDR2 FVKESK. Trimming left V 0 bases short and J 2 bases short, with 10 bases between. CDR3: CASSQDIQANYGYTF. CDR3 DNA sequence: TGTGCCAGCAGCCAAGATATACAGGCAAACTATGGCTACACCTTC.

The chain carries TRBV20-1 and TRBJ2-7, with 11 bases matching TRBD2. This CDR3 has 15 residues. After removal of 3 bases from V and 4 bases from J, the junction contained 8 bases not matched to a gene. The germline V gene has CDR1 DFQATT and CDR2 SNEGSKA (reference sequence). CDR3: CSASTFSGRGYEQYF. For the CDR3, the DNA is TGCAGTGCTAGTACCTTTAGCGGGAGGGGGTACGAGCAGTACTTC.

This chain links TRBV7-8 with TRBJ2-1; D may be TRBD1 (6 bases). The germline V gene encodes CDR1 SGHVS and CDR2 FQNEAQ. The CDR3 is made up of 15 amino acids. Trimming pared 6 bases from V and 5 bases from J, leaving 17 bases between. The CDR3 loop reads CASSRGQMFHNEQFF. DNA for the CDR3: TGTGCCAGCAGTCGAGGACAGATGTTTCACAATGAGCAGTTCTTC. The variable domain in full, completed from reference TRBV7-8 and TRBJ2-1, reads GAGVSQSPRYKVAKRGQDVALRCDPISGHVSLFWYQQALGQGPEFLTYFQNEAQLDKSGLPSDRFFAERPEGSVSTLKIQRTQQEDSAVYLCASSRGQMFHNEQFFGPGTRLTVL.

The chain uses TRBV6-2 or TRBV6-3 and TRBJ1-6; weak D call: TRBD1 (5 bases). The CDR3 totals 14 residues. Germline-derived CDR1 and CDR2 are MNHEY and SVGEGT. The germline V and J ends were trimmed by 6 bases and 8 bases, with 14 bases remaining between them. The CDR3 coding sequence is TGTGCCAGCAGCCGCCGGGGGAATGATTCACCCCTCCACTTT. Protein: CASSRRGNDSPLHF.

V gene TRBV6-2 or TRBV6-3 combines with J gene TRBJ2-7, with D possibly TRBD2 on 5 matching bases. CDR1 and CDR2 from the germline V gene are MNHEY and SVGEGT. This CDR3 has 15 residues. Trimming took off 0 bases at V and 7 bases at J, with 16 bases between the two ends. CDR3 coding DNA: TGTGCCAGCAGTTACTCTGGCAGGCTGTGGGAGGAGCAGTACTTC. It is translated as CASSYSGRLWEEQYF.

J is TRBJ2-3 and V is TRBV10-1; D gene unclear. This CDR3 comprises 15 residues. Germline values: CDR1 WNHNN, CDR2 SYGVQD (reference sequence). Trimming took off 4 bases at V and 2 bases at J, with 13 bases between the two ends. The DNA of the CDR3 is TGCGCCAGCAGTGGGTCGCTGGGCCACACAGATACGCAGTATTTT. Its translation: CASSGSLGHTDTQYF.

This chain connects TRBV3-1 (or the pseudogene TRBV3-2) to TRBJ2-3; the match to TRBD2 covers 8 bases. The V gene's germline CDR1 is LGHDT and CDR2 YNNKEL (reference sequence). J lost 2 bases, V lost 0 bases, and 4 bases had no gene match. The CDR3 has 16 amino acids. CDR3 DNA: TGTGCCAGCAGCCAAGAGTCGGGGGGGCTCACAGATACGCAGTATTTT. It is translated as CASSQESGGLTDTQYF.

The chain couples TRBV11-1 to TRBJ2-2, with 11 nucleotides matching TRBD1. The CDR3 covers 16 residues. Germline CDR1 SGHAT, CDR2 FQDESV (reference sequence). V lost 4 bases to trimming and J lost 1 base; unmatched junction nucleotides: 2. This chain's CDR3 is CASSSGQGGNTGELFF. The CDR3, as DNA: TGTGCCAGCAGCTCGGGACAGGGGGGGAACACCGGGGAGCTGTTTTTT.

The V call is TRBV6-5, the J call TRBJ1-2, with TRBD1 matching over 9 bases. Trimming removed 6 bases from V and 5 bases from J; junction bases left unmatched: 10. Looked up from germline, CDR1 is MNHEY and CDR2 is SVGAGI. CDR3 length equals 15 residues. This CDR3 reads CASRKGFGTGYGYTF. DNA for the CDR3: TGTGCCAGCAGGAAGGGGTTCGGGACAGGGTATGGCTACACCTTC.

CDR3 nucleotides: TGTGCCAGCTGGAGCCCATCAGGACAGGGGACTGGAAACACCATATATTTT. Amino acids: CASWSPSGQGTGNTIYF. V usage is TRBV27 and J usage is TRBJ1-3; 9 bases are a match to TRBD1. Germline CDR1 reads MNHEY; CDR2 reads SMNVEV (reference sequence). The CDR3 runs to 17 residues. Trimming removed 8 bases from V and 2 bases from J; junction bases left unmatched: 13.

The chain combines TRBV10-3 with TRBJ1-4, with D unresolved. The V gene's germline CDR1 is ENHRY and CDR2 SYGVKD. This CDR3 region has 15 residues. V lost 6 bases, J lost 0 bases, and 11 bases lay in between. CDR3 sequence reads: CAISKEGATNEKLFF. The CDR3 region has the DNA TGTGCCATCAGCAAAGAGGGAGCAACTAATGAAAAACTGTTTTTT.

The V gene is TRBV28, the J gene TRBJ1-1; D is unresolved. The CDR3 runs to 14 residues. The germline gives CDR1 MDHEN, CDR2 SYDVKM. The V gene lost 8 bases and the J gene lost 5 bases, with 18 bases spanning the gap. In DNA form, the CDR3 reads TGTGCCAGCTCTAAAGGAAGAGGAAGGACTGAAGCTTTCTTT. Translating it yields CASSKGRGRTEAFF.

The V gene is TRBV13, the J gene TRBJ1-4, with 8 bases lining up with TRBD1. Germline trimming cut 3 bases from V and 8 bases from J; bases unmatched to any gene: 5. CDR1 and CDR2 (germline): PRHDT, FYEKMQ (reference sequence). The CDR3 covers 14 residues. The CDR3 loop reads CASSFRQGIEKLFF. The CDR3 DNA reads TGTGCCAGCAGCTTCAGACAGGGGATAGAAAAACTGTTTTTT.

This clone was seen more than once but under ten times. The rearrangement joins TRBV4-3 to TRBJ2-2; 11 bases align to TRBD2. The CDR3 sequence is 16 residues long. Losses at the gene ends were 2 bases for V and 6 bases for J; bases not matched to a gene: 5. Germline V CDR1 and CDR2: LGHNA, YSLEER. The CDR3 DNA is TGCGCCAGCAGCCAACAAATAGCGGGGGGGGCCGGGGAGCTGTTTTTT. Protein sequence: CASSQQIAGGAGELFF.

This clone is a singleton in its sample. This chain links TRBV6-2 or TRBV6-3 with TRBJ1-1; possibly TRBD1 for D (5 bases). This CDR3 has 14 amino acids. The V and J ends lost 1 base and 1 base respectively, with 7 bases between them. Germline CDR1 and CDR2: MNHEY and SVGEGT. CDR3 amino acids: CASSYLGPNTEAFF. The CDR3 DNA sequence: TGTGCCAGCAGTTACTTGGGGCCGAACACTGAAGCTTTCTTT.

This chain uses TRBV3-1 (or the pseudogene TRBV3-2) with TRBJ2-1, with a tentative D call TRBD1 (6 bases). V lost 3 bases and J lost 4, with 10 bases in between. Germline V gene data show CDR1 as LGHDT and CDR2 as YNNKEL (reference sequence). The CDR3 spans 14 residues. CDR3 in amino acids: CASSQFGQYNEQFF. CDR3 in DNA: TGTGCCAGCAGCCAGTTCGGACAGTACAATGAGCAGTTCTTC.

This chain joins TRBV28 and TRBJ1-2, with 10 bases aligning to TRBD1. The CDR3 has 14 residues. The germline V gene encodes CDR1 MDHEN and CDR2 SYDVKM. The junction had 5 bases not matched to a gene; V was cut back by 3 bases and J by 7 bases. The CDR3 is CASSFSGQGSGYTF. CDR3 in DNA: TGTGCCAGCAGTTTCTCGGGACAGGGGTCTGGCTACACCTTC.

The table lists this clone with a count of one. The CDR3 here is CASSPGSNYGYTF. CDR3 coding DNA: TGTGCCAGCAGTCCAGGGTCTAACTATGGCTACACCTTC. V gene TRBV28 combines with J gene TRBJ1-2; perhaps TRBD1 as D (5 bases). Germline lookup yields CDR1 MDHEN and CDR2 SYDVKM. The V and J ends lost 5 bases and 0 bases respectively, with 7 bases between them. This CDR3 spans 13 amino acids.

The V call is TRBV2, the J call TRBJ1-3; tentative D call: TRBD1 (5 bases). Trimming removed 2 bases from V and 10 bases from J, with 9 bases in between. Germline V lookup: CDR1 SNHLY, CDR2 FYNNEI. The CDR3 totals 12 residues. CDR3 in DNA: TGTGCCAGCAGTGAACGGGGGGGAACCATATATTTT. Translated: CASSERGGTIYF.

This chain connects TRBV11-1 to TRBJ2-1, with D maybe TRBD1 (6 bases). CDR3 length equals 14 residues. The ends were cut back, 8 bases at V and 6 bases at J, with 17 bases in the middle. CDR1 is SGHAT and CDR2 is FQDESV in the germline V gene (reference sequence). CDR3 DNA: TGTGCCAGCGCCATGTCAGGGGTGGCCAATGAGCAGTTCTTC. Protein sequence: CASAMSGVANEQFF.

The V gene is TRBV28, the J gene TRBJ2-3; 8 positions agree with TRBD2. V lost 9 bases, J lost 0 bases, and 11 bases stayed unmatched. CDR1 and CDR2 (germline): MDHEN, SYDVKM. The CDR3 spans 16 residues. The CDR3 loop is CASTYQTGGSTDTQYF. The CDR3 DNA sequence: TGTGCCAGTACATACCAAACGGGAGGGAGCACAGATACGCAGTATTTT.

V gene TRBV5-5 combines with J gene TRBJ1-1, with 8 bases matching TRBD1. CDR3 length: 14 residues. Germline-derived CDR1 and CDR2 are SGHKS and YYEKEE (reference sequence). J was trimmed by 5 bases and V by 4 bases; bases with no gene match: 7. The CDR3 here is CASSAVRGRTEAFF. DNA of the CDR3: TGTGCCAGCAGCGCCGTCAGGGGGCGGACTGAAGCTTTCTTT.

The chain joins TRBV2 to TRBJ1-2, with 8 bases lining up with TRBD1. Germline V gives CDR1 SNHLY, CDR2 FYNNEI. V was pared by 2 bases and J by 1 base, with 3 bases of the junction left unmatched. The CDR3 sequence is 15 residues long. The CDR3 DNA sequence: TGTGCCAGCAGTGAATCGGGACAGGTTAACTATGGCTACACCTTC. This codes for CASSESGQVNYGYTF.

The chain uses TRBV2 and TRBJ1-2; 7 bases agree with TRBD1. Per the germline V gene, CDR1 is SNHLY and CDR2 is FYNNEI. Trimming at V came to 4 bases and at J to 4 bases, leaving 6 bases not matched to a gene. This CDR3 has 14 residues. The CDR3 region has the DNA TGTGCCAGCAGTGGAGAGACAGGGCTCTATGGCTACACCTTC. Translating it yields CASSGETGLYGYTF.